This T cell receptor beta chain came from a study of regulatory T cells in long-lasting Graves disease. Study context: Prior antithyroid drug treatment in newly diagnosed Graves' patients lasted under 3 months.

Time point reported: newly diagnosed GD, antithyroid drugs for less than 3 months. From RNA extracted from PBMCs, the TCR library was made. This CDR3 has 13 residues. CDR1 and CDR2 (germline): MNHEY, SMNVEV (reference sequence). Trimming took 2 bases from V and 3 from J, leaving 8 bases between them. Construction of TCR beta libraries relied on iRepertoire HTBI primers and on Arm-PCR targeting CDR3 regions. TCRdb fed the multiplex PCR reads into MiXCR, producing one record per CDR3 protein. Here the sample spans 560,000 or so distinct CDR3 sequences, roughly a sixth being singletons. This clonotype was seen many times. These data were also filed under a second study, of T cells in Graves' hyperthyroidism and ophthalmopathy. That source reports: Ophthalmopathy, which appeared later, was predicted by the model a median about 6 months before onset.

The TCR comes from a young man with Graves disease. This sequence joins TRBV27 and TRBJ2-7; D not resolved. Sequenced material: peripheral blood mononuclear cells (PBMCs), taken at new diagnosis, from a patient treated with antithyroid drugs. The CDR3 DNA is TGTGCCAGCAGTTTAACCGATTACTACGAGCAGTACTTC. It specifies CASSLTDYYEQYF.